The 26 T cell receptor beta chains reported below all come from one sample, sequenced in a study of T cells in Graves' hyperthyroidism and ophthalmopathy. Researchers took RNA transcripts and amplified the TCR beta CDR3 regions from them. During a first-round RT-PCR of the TCR CDR3, the HTBI primer set was used. From the multiplex PCR reads, TCRdb called clonotypes with MiXCR, one entry per CDR3 protein. Of about half a million distinct CDR3 sequences listed, 15% to 20% were seen once; the top ten hold roughly 47%. Sample: blood. Every receptor here comes from a man aged 35 to 55 with Graves' ophthalmopathy.

This clonotype was observed many times. The CDR3 sequence: CASSQSASGQPQHF. The DNA of the CDR3 is TGTGCCAGCAGCCAATCTGCCTCCGGGCAGCCCCAGCATTTT. V gene TRBV3-1 combines with J gene TRBJ1-5; D gene uncertain. This CDR3 has 14 amino acids. The V gene lost 2 bases and the J gene lost 7 bases, with 12 bases spanning the gap. Germline loops: CDR1 LGHDT, CDR2 YNNKEL (reference sequence).

The chain is built from TRBV6-1 and TRBJ1-2, with 9 bases that match TRBD1. The V gene end was trimmed by 5 bases and the J gene end by 4 bases; junction bases not matched to a gene: 17. CDR1 is MNHNS and CDR2 is SASEGT in the germline V gene. CDR3 length equals 18 residues. CDR3 nucleotide sequence: TGTGCCAGCAGTCTACCGATAACCCCGGGACAGGGCCGCTATGGCTACACCTTC. This sequence encodes CASSLPITPGQGRYGYTF.

This clonotype has ten or more counts. This sequence joins TRBV6-1 and TRBJ2-2, with 7 nucleotides matching TRBD1. The CDR3 runs to 14 residues. Trimming took 7 bases from V and 0 from J; bases not matched to a gene: 2. CDR1 MNHNS and CDR2 SASEGT come from the germline V gene. For the CDR3, the DNA is TGTGCCAGCAAGGGGACAGCGAACACCGGGGAGCTGTTTTTT. Its protein product is CASKGTANTGELFF.

This chain uses TRBV27 with TRBJ2-3; perhaps TRBD1 as D (5 bases). V was cut by 5 bases and J by 9 bases, with 21 bases left in between. The CDR3 runs to 15 residues. The germline gives CDR1 MNHEY, CDR2 SMNVEV (reference sequence). The CDR3 sequence is CASSPYTGDLGTQYF. The DNA of the CDR3 is TGTGCCAGCAGTCCATATACAGGTGATCTTGGAACGCAGTATTTT.

Ten or more counts support this clonotype. The gene calls are TRBV3-1 and TRBJ2-5, with D perhaps TRBD2 (5 bases). CDR3 length: 13 amino acids. Germline values: CDR1 LGHDT, CDR2 YNNKEL (reference sequence). V shed 5 bases and J shed 4 bases, with 11 bases lying between them. CDR3 sequence: CASSFRTGETQYF. The DNA for the CDR3 is TGTGCCAGCAGCTTCCGGACTGGAGAGACCCAGTACTTC.

V is TRBV6-1 and J is TRBJ2-3, with D possibly matching TRBD2 (7 bases). There are 16 residues in the CDR3. V was pared by 5 bases and J by 2 bases, with 17 bases between. CDR1 MNHNS and CDR2 SASEGT come from the germline V gene. The CDR3 region has the DNA TGTGCCAGCAGTTACGGGCGGGGGCTAAACACAGATACGCAGTATTTT. Protein sequence: CASSYGRGLNTDTQYF.

CDR3 region: CASTGGGTNSPLHF. CDR3 DNA sequence: TGTGCCAGCACGGGAGGGGGCACCAATTCACCCCTCCACTTT. V gene TRBV12-3 or TRBV12-4 combines with J gene TRBJ1-6; TRBD1 matches 7 bases. The trim removed 7 bases at V and 7 bases at J, leaving 7 bases unmatched. The length of the CDR3 is 14 residues.

Written as DNA, the CDR3 is TGTGCCAGCAGCTTAACCTCAGACCTAGGTTCACCCCTCCACTTT. Protein: CASSLTSDLGSPLHF. This chain connects TRBV7-3 to TRBJ1-6; D is uncertain. Germline loops: CDR1 SGHTA, CDR2 FQGTGA. The CDR3 loop spans 15 amino acids. V was shortened by 0 bases and J by 9 bases, with 12 bases between the two germline ends.

This clonotype has only a few counts. The chain carries TRBV27 and TRBJ1-5; D not certain. V lost 5 bases, J lost 4 bases, and 15 bases lay in between. The CDR3 loop spans 15 amino acids. Germline lookup yields CDR1 MNHEY and CDR2 SMNVEV (reference sequence). The CDR3 DNA sequence: TGTGCCAGCAGTCCGGACCCCCGGAGGAATCAGCCCCAGCATTTT. It yields the protein CASSPDPRRNQPQHF.

This clonotype was recorded at least ten times. The chain uses TRBV2 and TRBJ2-7, with D possibly matching TRBD2 (6 bases). The CDR3 runs 13 residues. Trimming pared 7 bases from V and 3 bases from J, leaving 13 bases between. In germline, CDR1 is SNHLY, CDR2 FYNNEI. Here the CDR3 reads CASTRDGGYEQYF. CDR3 DNA sequence: TGTGCCAGCACACGGGACGGGGGCTACGAGCAGTACTTC.

This clonotype was seen only a few times. This chain joins TRBV20-1 and TRBJ2-2; D is unclear. V was trimmed by 2 bases and J by 3 bases, leaving 13 bases between them. There are 15 residues in the CDR3. Germline V lookup: CDR1 DFQATT, CDR2 SNEGSKA (reference sequence). The DNA for the CDR3 is TGCAGTGCTAGACCCCCCCCTCTATACACCGGGGAGCTGTTTTTT. Translating it yields CSARPPPLYTGELFF.

This clonotype was counted ten times or more. The chain joins TRBV20-1 to TRBJ2-3; a possible D gene is TRBD2 (5 bases). Germline CDR1 is DFQATT and CDR2 is SNEGSKA (reference sequence). Trimming cost V 6 bases and J 4 bases, with 20 bases left between them. This CDR3 is built from 15 residues. CDR3 region: CSAQGGGGHADTQYF. CDR3 DNA: TGCAGTGCCCAAGGAGGAGGTGGGCACGCAGATACGCAGTATTTT.

This clonotype was counted ten times or more. The rearrangement links TRBV2 to TRBJ1-5; D uncertain. Germline V gives CDR1 SNHLY, CDR2 FYNNEI. This CDR3 region has 14 residues. Between the trimmed V and J ends, which lost 2 bases and 3 bases, there was a span of 8 bases. For the CDR3, the DNA is TGTGCCAGCAGTGAAAGCCGGAACAATCAGCCCCAGCATTTT. Amino acid sequence: CASSESRNNQPQHF.

The chain uses TRBV20-1 and TRBJ2-1; TRBD1 matches 8 bases. The CDR3 runs to 13 residues. The junction had 10 bases not matched to a gene; V was cut back by 5 bases and J by 10 bases. Germline CDR1 reads DFQATT; CDR2 reads SNEGSKA (reference sequence). CDR3 nucleotide sequence: TGCAGTGCTCCGGGACAGGCTGAGGAGGAGCAGTTCTTC. Its protein is CSAPGQAEEEQFF.

The chain couples TRBV7-2 to TRBJ2-5; 7 bases fit TRBD2. The germline CDR1 and CDR2 sequences are SGHTA and FQGNSA. The CDR3 loop spans 14 amino acids. V lost 3 bases and J lost 4; bases outside the gene matches: 5. The CDR3 loop is CASSFFGGGETQYF. As DNA, the CDR3 is TGTGCCAGCAGCTTCTTTGGGGGGGGAGAGACCCAGTACTTC.

In its sample, this clonotype was seen many times. The chain is built from TRBV3-1 and TRBJ1-5; D is ambiguous. V was clipped by 0 bases and J by 2 bases, with 5 bases between them. Germline V gene lookup returns CDR1 LGHDT and CDR2 YNNKEL (reference sequence). CDR3 length: 14 residues. CDR3 region: CASSQEGRNQPQHF. The CDR3 DNA reads TGTGCCAGCAGCCAAGAAGGGCGCAATCAGCCCCAGCATTTT. Based on the CDR3 plus reference TRBV3-1 and TRBJ1-5, the full variable domain is DTAVSQTPKYLVTQMGNDKSIKCEQNLGHDTMYWYKQDSKKFLKIMFSYNNKELIINETVPNRFSPKSPDKAHLNLHINSLELGDSAVYFCASSQEGRNQPQHFGDGTRLSIL.

This clonotype was observed at least ten times. The chain employs TRBV6-4 and TRBJ2-1; TRBD2 agrees at 12 bases. The junction had 0 bases not matched to a gene; V was cut back by 0 bases and J by 6 bases. Germline CDR1 reads MRHNA; CDR2 reads SNTAGT. This CDR3 region has 15 residues. CDR3 coding DNA: TGTGCCAGCAGTGACTCGACTAGCGGGAGCAATGAGCAGTTCTTC. Translation: CASSDSTSGSNEQFF.

This clonotype was seen only a few times. The chain couples TRBV11-3 to TRBJ2-1; 11 bases are shared with TRBD2. The CDR3 loop spans 15 amino acids. V trimming: 5 bases; J trimming: 8 bases; junction bases outside the gene matches: 8. Germline CDR1 is SGHNT and CDR2 is YENEEA. CDR3 sequence (DNA): TGTGCCAGCAGCCCACGACTAGCGGGACGCGATGAGCAGTTCTTC. It translates to CASSPRLAGRDEQFF.

This clonotype was detected ten times or more. The chain has TRBV27 and TRBJ2-7, with D possibly TRBD2 on 6 matching bases. The V and J ends lost 5 bases and 0 bases respectively, with 17 bases between them. This CDR3 has 16 amino acids. Germline V CDR1 and CDR2: MNHEY, SMNVEV (reference sequence). The CDR3 region is CASSVLAPRSSYEQYF. CDR3 nucleotide sequence: TGTGCCAGCAGTGTCCTAGCGCCCAGGAGCTCCTACGAGCAGTACTTC.

V is TRBV28 and J is TRBJ2-5, with a weak D call TRBD1 (6 bases). Trimming shortened V by 6 bases and J by 1 base, and 15 bases separated the two germline ends. The CDR3 has 15 amino acids. The germline gives CDR1 MDHEN, CDR2 SYDVKM. The CDR3: CASRPNDRFQETQYF. In DNA form, the CDR3 reads TGTGCCAGCAGACCAAACGACAGGTTCCAAGAGACCCAGTACTTC.

This chain joins TRBV4-2 and TRBJ2-7, with TRBD2 matching over 7 bases. The CDR3 covers 15 residues. Germline-derived CDR1 and CDR2 are LGHNA and YNFKEQ. After removal of 0 bases from V and 2 bases from J, the junction contained 4 bases not matched to a gene. Here the CDR3 reads CASSQDGSGPYEQYF. In DNA, the CDR3 is TGTGCCAGCAGCCAAGACGGTAGCGGGCCCTACGAGCAGTACTTC.

This clonotype came up a few times. A read error is possible here, since a much larger clone lies one base away. CDR3 region: CAGSLTGTEAFF. The CDR3 bases are TGTGCCGGCAGCTTAACAGGCACTGAAGCTTTCTTT. J is TRBJ1-1 and V is TRBV11-2; the D gene is possibly TRBD1 (5 bases). CDR1 SGHAT and CDR2 FQNNGV come from the germline V gene. The CDR3 runs to 12 residues.

The chain recombines TRBV7-9 with TRBJ2-1; the match to TRBD1 covers 12 bases. Trimming removed 2 bases from V and 5 bases from J; junction bases left unmatched: 22. Germline CDR1 is SEHNR and CDR2 is FQNEAQ (reference sequence). CDR3 length equals 22 residues. The CDR3 loop reads CASSLYPVRRDRGRRLNNEQFF. CDR3 nucleotides: TGTGCCAGCAGCTTATATCCGGTGCGAAGGGACAGGGGGCGCAGGTTGAACAATGAGCAGTTCTTC.

A single count supports this clonotype. The chain has TRBV6-1 and TRBJ2-2; 10 bases agree with TRBD2. CDR1 MNHNS and CDR2 SASEGT come from the germline V gene. Trimming removed 5 bases from V and 5 bases from J; junction bases left unmatched: 8. The CDR3 covers 16 residues. CDR3 sequence (DNA): TGTGCCAGCAGTCTAGAACTAGCGGGGAATACCGGGGAGCTGTTTTTT. Translation: CASSLELAGNTGELFF.

This clonotype has a handful of counts. The chain uses TRBV20-1 and TRBJ2-3; TRBD2 agrees at 12 bases. The germline gives CDR1 DFQATT, CDR2 SNEGSKA (reference sequence). The CDR3 length is 16 residues. The V and J ends lost 8 bases and 4 bases, in that order; junction bases with no gene match: 13. This CDR3 reads CSSWTSGNMDSDTQYF. CDR3 DNA: TGCAGTTCCTGGACTAGCGGGAATATGGACTCAGATACGCAGTATTTT.

Ten or more counts support this clonotype. The chain joins TRBV11-2 to TRBJ2-1, with 13 bases identical to TRBD2. This CDR3 is built from 15 residues. Trimming removed 5 bases from V and 8 bases from J; junction bases left unmatched: 6. Germline V CDR1 and CDR2: SGHAT, FQNNGV. The CDR3 is CASSRTSGRGHEQFF. DNA of the CDR3: TGTGCCAGCAGCCGGACTAGCGGGAGAGGGCATGAGCAGTTCTTC. Variable domain in full (rest from reference TRBV11-2 and TRBJ2-1): EAGVAQSPRYKIIEKRQSVAFWCNPISGHATLYWYQQILGQGPKLLIQFQNNGVVDDSQLPKDRFSAERLKGVDSTLKIQPAKLEDSAVYLCASSRTSGRGHEQFFGPGTRLTVL.